This record looks at one T cell receptor beta chain sequence and its context. Antigen unknown. V was trimmed by 0 bases and J by 5 bases, leaving 16 bases between them. CDR3 length equals 16 residues. The germline V gene encodes CDR1 MGHRA and CDR2 YSYEKL. These data originate in a study of cytomegalovirus exposure and HLA in healthy donors. Study results and caveats: The study carried out a later analysis of TCR beta sequences. It associated 16,951 of them with specific HLA alleles at a false discovery rate of 0.05. Donors belonging to an Asian-associated ancestry cluster reportedly showed fewer N-insertions in productive TCRs than the 666-donor mean, according to what a later analysis found. Per published accounts, TCR beta sequences correctly predicted the HLA-A and HLA-B alleles of most subjects. Some highly shared sequence variants likely arose as a pipeline artifact.

The PCR had 60 Vbeta and 13 Jbeta primers. Assay used: immunoSEQ multiplex PCR; TCRdb lists only in-frame clones, some missing. This sample has roughly 200,000 clones, with under 85% found just once. This chain joins TRBV4-1 and TRBJ1-2, with D possibly being TRBD1 (6 bases). The source material was PBMCs. The receptor comes from a male donor in good health and CMV-seronegative. This CDR3 reads CASSQDQDRLWYGYTF. As DNA, the CDR3 is TGCGCCAGCAGCCAAGATCAAGACAGGCTTTGGTATGGCTACACCTTC.